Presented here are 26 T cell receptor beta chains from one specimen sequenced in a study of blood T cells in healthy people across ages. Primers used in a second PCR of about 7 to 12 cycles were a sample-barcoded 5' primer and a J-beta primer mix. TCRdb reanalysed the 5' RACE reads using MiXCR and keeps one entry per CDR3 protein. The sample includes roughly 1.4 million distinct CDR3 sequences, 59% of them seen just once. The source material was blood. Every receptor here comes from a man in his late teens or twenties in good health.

CDR3 region: CASSLGTSGGASFF. CDR3 DNA: TGCGCCAGCAGCCTGGGGACTAGCGGGGGGGCCTCGTTCTTC. The chain uses TRBV4-1 and TRBJ2-1; TRBD2 aligns across 16 bases. This CDR3 is built from 14 residues. Germline V gene data show CDR1 as MGHRA and CDR2 as YSYEKL. With V trimmed by 4 bases and J by 15 bases, 6 bases remained unmatched.

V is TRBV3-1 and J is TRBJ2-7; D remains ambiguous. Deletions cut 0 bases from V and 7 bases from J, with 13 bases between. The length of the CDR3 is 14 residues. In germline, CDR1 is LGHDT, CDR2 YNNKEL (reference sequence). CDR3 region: CASSQDYGAVEQYF. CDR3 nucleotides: TGTGCCAGCAGCCAAGACTATGGTGCTGTGGAGCAGTACTTC.

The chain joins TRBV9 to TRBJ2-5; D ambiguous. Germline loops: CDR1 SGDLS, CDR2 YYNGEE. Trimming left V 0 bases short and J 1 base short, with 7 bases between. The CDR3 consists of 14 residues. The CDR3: CASSVGAAQETQYF. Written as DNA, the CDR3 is TGTGCCAGCAGCGTAGGGGCAGCCCAAGAGACCCAGTACTTC.

CDR3 DNA sequence: TGTGCCAGCAGTTTACCCCAAAATAGCGGGGAGAAAGAGACCCAGTACTTC. Amino acid sequence: CASSLPQNSGEKETQYF. The chain has TRBV28 and TRBJ2-5, with 8 bases matching TRBD2. The CDR3 totals 17 residues. Trimming cost V 2 bases and J 3 bases; bases outside gene matches: 11. Germline CDR1 and CDR2: MDHEN and SYDVKM.

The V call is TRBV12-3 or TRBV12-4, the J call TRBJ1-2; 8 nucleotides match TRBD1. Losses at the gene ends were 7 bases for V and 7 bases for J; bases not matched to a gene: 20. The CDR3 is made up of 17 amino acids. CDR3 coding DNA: TGTGCCAGCACCCTTCTTCTCATGGACAGGGTGGACGGTGGCTACACCTTC. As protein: CASTLLLMDRVDGGYTF.

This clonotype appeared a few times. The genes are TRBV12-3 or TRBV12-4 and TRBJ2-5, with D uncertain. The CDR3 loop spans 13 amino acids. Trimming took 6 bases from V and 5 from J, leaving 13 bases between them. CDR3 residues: CASRIGLRETQYF. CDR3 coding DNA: TGTGCCAGCAGAATCGGGCTTCGGGAGACCCAGTACTTC.

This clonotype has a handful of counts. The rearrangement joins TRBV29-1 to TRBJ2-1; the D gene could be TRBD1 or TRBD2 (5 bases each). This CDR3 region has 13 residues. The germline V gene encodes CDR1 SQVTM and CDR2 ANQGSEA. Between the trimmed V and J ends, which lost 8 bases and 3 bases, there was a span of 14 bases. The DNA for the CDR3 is TGCAGCTCCATGGGACGCCACTACAATGAGCAGTTCTTC. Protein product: CSSMGRHYNEQFF.

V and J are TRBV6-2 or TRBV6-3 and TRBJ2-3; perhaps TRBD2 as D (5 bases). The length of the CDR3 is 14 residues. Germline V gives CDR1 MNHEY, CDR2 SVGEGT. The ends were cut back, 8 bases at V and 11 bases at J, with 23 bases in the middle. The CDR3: CASSLRPEGTEQYF. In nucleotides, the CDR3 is TGTGCCAGCTCCCTAAGGCCCGAGGGCACAGAGCAGTATTTT.

Here the CDR3 reads CASGPGSGLETQYF. The CDR3 coding sequence is TGTGCTAGTGGACCAGGTAGCGGGTTGGAGACCCAGTACTTC. The genes are TRBV12-5 and TRBJ2-5, with 7 bases identical to TRBD2. With 6 bases clipped from V and 5 bases from J, the junction kept 9 bases outside the gene matches. Germline V CDR1 and CDR2: LGHNT, FRNRAP. CDR3 size: 14 residues.

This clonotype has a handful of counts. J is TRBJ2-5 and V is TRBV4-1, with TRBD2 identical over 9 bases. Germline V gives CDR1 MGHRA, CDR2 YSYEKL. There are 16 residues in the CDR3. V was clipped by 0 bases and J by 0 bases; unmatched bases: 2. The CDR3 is CASSQESGGYQETQYF. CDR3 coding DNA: TGCGCCAGCAGCCAAGAAAGCGGGGGGTACCAAGAGACCCAGTACTTC.

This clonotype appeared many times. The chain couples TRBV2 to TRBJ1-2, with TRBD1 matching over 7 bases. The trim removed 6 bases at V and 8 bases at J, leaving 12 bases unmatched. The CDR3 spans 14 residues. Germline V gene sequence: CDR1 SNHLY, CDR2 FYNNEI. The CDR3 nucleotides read TGTGCCAGCAGGGGGACAGTTCCCTTCCACGGCTACACCTTC. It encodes CASRGTVPFHGYTF.

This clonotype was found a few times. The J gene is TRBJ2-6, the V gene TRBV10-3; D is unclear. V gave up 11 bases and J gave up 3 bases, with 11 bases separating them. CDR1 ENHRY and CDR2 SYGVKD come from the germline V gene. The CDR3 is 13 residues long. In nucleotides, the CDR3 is TGTGCCTGCCTAGTTAATGGGGCCAACGTCCTGACTTTC. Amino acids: CACLVNGANVLTF.

The CDR3 loop is CSARKTGGPYTGELFF. The CDR3 DNA follows: TGCAGTGCTAGGAAAACAGGGGGACCCTACACCGGGGAGCTGTTTTTT. The rearrangement joins TRBV20-1 to TRBJ2-2, with 8 bases lining up with TRBD1. The germline gives CDR1 DFQATT, CDR2 SNEGSKA (reference sequence). Trimming at V came to 3 bases and at J to 3 bases, leaving 9 bases not matched to a gene. The CDR3 extends over 16 amino acids.

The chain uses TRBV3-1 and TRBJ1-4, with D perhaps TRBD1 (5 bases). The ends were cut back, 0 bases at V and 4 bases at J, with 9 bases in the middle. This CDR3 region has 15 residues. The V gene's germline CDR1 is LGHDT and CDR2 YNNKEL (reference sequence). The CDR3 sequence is CASSQDVGGNEKLFF. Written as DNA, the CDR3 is TGTGCCAGCAGCCAAGACGTGGGGGGTAATGAAAAACTGTTTTTT.

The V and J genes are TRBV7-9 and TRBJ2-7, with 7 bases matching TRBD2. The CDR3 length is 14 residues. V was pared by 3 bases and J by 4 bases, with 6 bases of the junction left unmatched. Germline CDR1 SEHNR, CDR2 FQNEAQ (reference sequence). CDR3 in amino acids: CASSFGGSQYEQYF. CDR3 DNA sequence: TGTGCCAGCAGCTTTGGCGGGAGTCAGTACGAGCAGTACTTC.

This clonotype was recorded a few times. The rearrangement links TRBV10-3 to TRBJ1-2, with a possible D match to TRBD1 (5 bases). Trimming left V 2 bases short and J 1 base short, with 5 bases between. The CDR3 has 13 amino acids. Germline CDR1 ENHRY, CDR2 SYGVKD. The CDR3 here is CAISEDSNYGYTF. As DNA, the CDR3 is TGTGCCATCAGTGAGGACAGTAACTATGGCTACACCTTC.

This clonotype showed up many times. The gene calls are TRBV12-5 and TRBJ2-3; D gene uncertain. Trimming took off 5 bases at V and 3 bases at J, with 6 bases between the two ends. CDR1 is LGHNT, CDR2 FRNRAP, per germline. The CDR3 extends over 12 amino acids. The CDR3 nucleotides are TGTGCTAGTGGTCTGAGGACAGATACGCAGTATTTT. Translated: CASGLRTDTQYF.

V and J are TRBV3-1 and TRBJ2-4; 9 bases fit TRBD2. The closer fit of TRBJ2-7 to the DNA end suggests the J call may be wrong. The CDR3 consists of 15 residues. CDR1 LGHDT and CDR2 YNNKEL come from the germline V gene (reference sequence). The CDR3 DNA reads TGTGCCAGCAGCCTTGGGACTAGCAGAGGGAACGAGCAGTACTTC. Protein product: CASSLGTSRGNEQYF.

CDR3 coding DNA: TGTGCCAGCAGCTTAGGGGGACTAGCGGGAGCCCAGCAGTACTTC. Protein: CASSLGGLAGAQQYF. The chain uses TRBV7-8 and TRBJ2-7, with 14 positions matching TRBD2. Germline V lookup: CDR1 SGHVS, CDR2 FQNEAQ. This CDR3 comprises 15 residues. J lost 8 bases, V lost 1 base, and 4 bases had no gene match.

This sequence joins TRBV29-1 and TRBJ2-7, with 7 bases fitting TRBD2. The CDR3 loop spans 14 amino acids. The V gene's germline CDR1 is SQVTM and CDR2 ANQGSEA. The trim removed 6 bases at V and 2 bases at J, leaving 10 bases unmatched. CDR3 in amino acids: CSVLGGEGAYEQYF. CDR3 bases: TGCAGCGTCTTGGGGGGGGAAGGGGCCTACGAGCAGTACTTC.

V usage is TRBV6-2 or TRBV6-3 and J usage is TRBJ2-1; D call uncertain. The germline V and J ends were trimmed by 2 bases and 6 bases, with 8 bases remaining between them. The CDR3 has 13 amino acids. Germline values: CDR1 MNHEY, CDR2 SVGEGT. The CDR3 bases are TGTGCCAGCAGTTACCTTATGGGCAATGAGCAGTTCTTC. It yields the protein CASSYLMGNEQFF.

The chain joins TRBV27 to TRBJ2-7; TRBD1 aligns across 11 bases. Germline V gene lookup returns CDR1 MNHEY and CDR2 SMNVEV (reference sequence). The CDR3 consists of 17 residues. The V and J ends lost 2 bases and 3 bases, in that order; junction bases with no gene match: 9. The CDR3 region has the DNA TGTGCCAGCAGTTTAGCCGAGCCCGGGACAGGGGGCTACGAGCAGTACTTC. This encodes CASSLAEPGTGGYEQYF.

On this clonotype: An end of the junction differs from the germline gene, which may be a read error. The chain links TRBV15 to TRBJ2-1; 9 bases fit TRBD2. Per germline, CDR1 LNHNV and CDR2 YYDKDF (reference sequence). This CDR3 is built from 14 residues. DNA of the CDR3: TGTGCCACCAGCAGACTAGCGGGACGCAATGGGCAGTTCTTC. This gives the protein CATSRLAGRNGQFF.

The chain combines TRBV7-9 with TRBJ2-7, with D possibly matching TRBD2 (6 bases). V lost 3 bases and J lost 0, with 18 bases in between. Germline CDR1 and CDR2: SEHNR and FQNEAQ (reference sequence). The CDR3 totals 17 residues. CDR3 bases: TGTGCCAGCAGCTTGGGTGTTCAGCGGGTAAGCTCCTACGAGCAGTACTTC. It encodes CASSLGVQRVSSYEQYF.

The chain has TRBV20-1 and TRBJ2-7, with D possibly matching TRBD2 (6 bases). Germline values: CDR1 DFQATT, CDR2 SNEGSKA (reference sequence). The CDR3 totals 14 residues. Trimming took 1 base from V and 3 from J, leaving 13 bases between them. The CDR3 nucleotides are TGCAGTGCTAGAGGGGTAGGGACTTACTACGAGCAGTACTTC. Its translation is CSARGVGTYYEQYF.

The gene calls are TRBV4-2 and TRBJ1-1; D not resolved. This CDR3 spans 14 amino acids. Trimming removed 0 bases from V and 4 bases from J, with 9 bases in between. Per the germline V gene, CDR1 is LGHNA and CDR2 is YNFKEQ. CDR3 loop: CASSQDRSGTEAFF. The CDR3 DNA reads TGTGCCAGCAGCCAAGATCGGAGCGGCACTGAAGCTTTCTTT.